A selection of T cell receptor beta chains follows, all from one sample in a study of T cell repertoires in cytomegalovirus infection. MiXCR, run by TCRdb on the reads, gives a single entry per CDR3 protein. Of hundreds of thousands of distinct CDR3 sequences in the sample, approximately 24% were seen once. The specimen was CD8+ T cells from PBMCs. The receptor set was obtained from a human donor in good health (CMV status not recorded). Some clones in this sample may be carry-over from other donors' samples. CDR3s include the opening cysteine and the closing phenylalanine or tryptophan. D genes are given only for firm matches. The size of a clone is reported for some rows only, either as once, few or many, or as a class for expanded clones.

clone_size,v_call,d_call,j_call,cdr3_aa,cdr3_nt
few,TRBV7-2,TRBD2,TRBJ2-5,CASRIAGEQETQYF,TGTGCCAGCCGAATAGCGGGGGAGCAAGAGACCCAGTACTTC
few,TRBV7-9,-,TRBJ2-7,CATTSGERYEQYF,TGTGCCACCACCTCCGGGGAACGCTACGAGCAGTACTTC
-,TRBV5-6,TRBD2,TRBJ2-1,CASSVGGGSDNEQFF,TGTGCCAGCAGCGTCGGGGGGGGATCGGACAATGAGCAGTTCTTC
-,TRBV19,-,TRBJ1-5,CASSRTRLGDNQPQHF,TGTGCCAGTAGTAGGACTAGGCTGGGAGACAATCAGCCCCAGCATTTT
many,TRBV4-1,-,TRBJ2-7,CASSQESGSYEQYF,TGCGCCAGCAGCCAAGAATCGGGGTCCTACGAGCAGTACTTC
-,TRBV2,-,TRBJ2-3,CASSEAGRTSDTQYF,TGTGCCAGCAGTGAAGCGGGGCGCACCTCAGATACGCAGTATTTT
few,TRBV28,-,TRBJ1-2,CASSTWGVENYGYTF,TGTGCCAGCAGCACCTGGGGGGTGGAGAACTATGGCTACACCTTC
-,TRBV12-3/TRBV12-4,-,TRBJ2-5,CASSSGGWETQYF,TGTGCCAGCAGTTCCGGGGGCTGGGAGACCCAGTACTTC
many,TRBV7-8,TRBD2,TRBJ2-2,CASSRWTSGGVTTGELFF,TGTGCCAGCAGCCGTTGGACTAGCGGGGGGGTTACCACCGGGGAGCTGTTTTTT
-,TRBV6-6,-,TRBJ2-5,CASSYGPSGTQYF,TGTGCCAGCAGTTACGGGCCCTCGGGGACCCAGTACTTC
-,TRBV28,TRBD2,TRBJ2-6,CASSLVAGTFASGANVLTF,TGTGCCAGCAGTTTGGTAGCGGGGACATTTGCCTCTGGGGCCAACGTCCTGACTTTC
-,TRBV4-2,-,TRBJ1-4,CASSQDRWQGYEKLFF,TGTGCCAGCAGCCAAGATCGATGGCAGGGGTACGAAAAACTGTTTTTT
-,TRBV5-6,TRBD2,TRBJ2-5,CASASGLAGGETQYF,TGTGCCAGCGCCTCCGGGCTAGCGGGGGGAGAGACCCAGTACTTC
few,TRBV5-1,-,TRBJ2-7,CASSFGDGSYEQYF,TGCGCCAGCAGCTTTGGTGACGGATCCTACGAGCAGTACTTC
few,TRBV7-9,-,TRBJ2-1,CASVTAYNEQFF,TGTGCCAGCGTGACAGCTTACAATGAGCAGTTCTTC
-,TRBV7-6,TRBD1,TRBJ2-5,CASSLKTGVSKETQYF,TGTGCCAGCAGCTTGAAGACAGGGGTCTCAAAAGAGACCCAGTACTTC
-,TRBV7-3,-,TRBJ2-3,CASSSTGRSTDTQYF,TGTGCCAGCAGCTCCACAGGAAGAAGCACAGATACGCAGTATTTT
-,TRBV25-1,-,TRBJ1-2,CASSESSLRGCTF,TGTGCCAGCAGTGAATCTTCCCTTAGAGGCTGCACCTTC
few,TRBV6-2/TRBV6-3,TRBD1,TRBJ2-3,CASSYLHQGVIDTQYF,TGTGCCAGCAGTTACCTCCACCAGGGGGTTATAGATACGCAGTATTTT
-,TRBV7-9,-,TRBJ1-2,CASSLGTDARTF,TGTGCCAGCAGCTTAGGGACGGACGCTCGCACCTTC
few,TRBV25-1,-,TRBJ2-3,CASSEYGRGTDTQYF,TGTGCCAGCAGTGAATATGGCAGGGGCACAGATACGCAGTATTTT
few,TRBV20-1,TRBD2,TRBJ2-5,CSAKRTSSSYQETQYF,TGCAGTGCTAAAAGGACTAGCTCCTCGTACCAAGAGACCCAGTACTTC
-,TRBV12-3/TRBV12-4,-,TRBJ2-1,CASSLAYSGADAYNEQFF,TGTGCCAGCAGTTTAGCGTATTCAGGGGCGGACGCCTACAATGAGCAGTTCTTC
-,TRBV28,TRBD1,TRBJ2-1,CASSQQQGASNEQFF,TGTGCCAGCAGTCAACAACAGGGGGCTTCCAATGAGCAGTTCTTC
few,TRBV27,-,TRBJ2-1,CASSDRPDNEQFF,TGTGCCAGCAGTGACAGACCCGACAATGAGCAGTTCTTC
few,TRBV4-3,-,TRBJ2-2,CASSQVYGELFF,TGCGCCAGCAGCCAAGTGTACGGGGAGCTGTTTTTT
-,TRBV7-9,-,TRBJ2-3,CASNGGTDTQYF,TGTGCCAGCAATGGGGGGACAGATACGCAGTATTTT
-,TRBV29-1,TRBD2,TRBJ2-1,CSVWTSGGPPPSSYNEQFF,TGCAGCGTTTGGACTAGCGGGGGGCCCCCCCCTAGCTCCTACAATGAGCAGTTCTTC
many,TRBV25-1,-,TRBJ2-5,CASSEWEGDYQETQYF,TGTGCCAGCAGTGAATGGGAGGGGGACTACCAAGAGACCCAGTACTTC
many,TRBV7-9,-,TRBJ2-3,CASSLLSDPTDTQYF,TGTGCCAGCAGCTTATTAAGCGACCCCACAGATACGCAGTATTTT
-,TRBV5-6,-,TRBJ2-1,CASSSVRGTYNEQFF,TGTGCCAGCAGCTCCGTGCGCGGTACCTACAATGAGCAGTTCTTC
-,TRBV6-1,TRBD1,TRBJ2-1,CANRYGPTGEGEQFF,TGTGCCAACAGGTACGGACCGACAGGGGAAGGTGAGCAGTTCTTC
-,TRBV13,-,TRBJ1-1,CASSASRALNTEAFF,TGTGCCAGCAGCGCATCGAGGGCATTGAACACTGAAGCTTTCTTT
-,TRBV12-3/TRBV12-4,TRBD1,TRBJ2-7,CASSPGQIFYEQYF,TGTGCCAGCAGTCCGGGACAGATTTTTTACGAGCAGTACTTC
-,TRBV20-1,TRBD1,TRBJ1-1,CSAITRGHTEAFF,TGCAGTGCTATAACGAGGGGGCACACTGAAGCTTTCTTT
-,TRBV7-6,-,TRBJ1-2,CASSTSGKNYGYTF,TGTGCCAGCAGCACTTCAGGGAAAAACTATGGCTACACCTTC
many,TRBV7-6,-,TRBJ2-7,CASSLADSSYEQYF,TGTGCCAGCAGCTTAGCGGACAGTTCCTACGAGCAGTACTTC
-,TRBV27,TRBD2,TRBJ2-1,CANTKSGGQYNEQFF,TGTGCCAACACAAAAAGCGGGGGGCAATACAATGAGCAGTTCTTC
few,TRBV7-9,-,TRBJ2-3,CASIKGHISTDTQYF,TGTGCCAGCATCAAAGGCCATATTAGCACAGATACGCAGTATTTT
few,TRBV10-3,TRBD2,TRBJ2-7,CAISETLAGGYEQYF,TGTGCCATCAGTGAGACACTAGCGGGGGGCTACGAGCAGTACTTC
few,TRBV29-1,TRBD1,TRBJ1-1,CSVDGQGGTEAFF,TGCAGCGTAGACGGACAGGGTGGGACTGAAGCTTTCTTT
-,TRBV9,-,TRBJ2-1,CASSVEGGNEQFF,TGTGCCAGCAGCGTAGAAGGGGGAAATGAGCAGTTCTTC
many,TRBV15,-,TRBJ1-5,CATSRDMEGSQPQHF,TGTGCCACCAGCAGAGATATGGAGGGAAGCCAGCCCCAGCATTTT
many,TRBV7-2,TRBD2,TRBJ2-3,CASSLEAGVDTQYF,TGTGCCAGCAGCTTAGAAGCGGGGGTCGATACGCAGTATTTT
few,TRBV7-2,-,TRBJ1-2,CASSYLGRGINYGYTF,TGTGCCAGCAGTTACTTAGGAAGGGGGATTAACTATGGCTACACCTTC
-,TRBV11-3,-,TRBJ2-3,CASSDRDGRGTSTDTQYF,TGTGCCAGCAGCGATCGGGACGGTCGTGGGACTAGCACAGATACGCAGTATTTT
few,TRBV19,-,TRBJ2-1,CASSIGQGRGYNEQFF,TGTGCCAGTAGTATCGGTCAGGGACGAGGCTACAATGAGCAGTTCTTC
few,TRBV6-2/TRBV6-3,-,TRBJ2-5,CAISLGLSIEETQYF,TGTGCCATCTCGTTGGGACTCAGCATAGAAGAGACCCAGTACTTC
-,TRBV9,-,TRBJ1-1,CASTPLEFSTEAFF,TGTGCCAGCACCCCCCTTGAGTTTTCGACTGAAGCTTTCTTT
few,TRBV20-1,-,TRBJ1-1,CSAPMVSPTEAFF,TGCAGTGCTCCGATGGTTTCCCCCACTGAAGCTTTCTTT
few,TRBV6-4,-,TRBJ2-1,CASSEDDSSYNEQFF,TGTGCCAGCAGTGAGGACGACTCTTCCTACAATGAGCAGTTCTTC